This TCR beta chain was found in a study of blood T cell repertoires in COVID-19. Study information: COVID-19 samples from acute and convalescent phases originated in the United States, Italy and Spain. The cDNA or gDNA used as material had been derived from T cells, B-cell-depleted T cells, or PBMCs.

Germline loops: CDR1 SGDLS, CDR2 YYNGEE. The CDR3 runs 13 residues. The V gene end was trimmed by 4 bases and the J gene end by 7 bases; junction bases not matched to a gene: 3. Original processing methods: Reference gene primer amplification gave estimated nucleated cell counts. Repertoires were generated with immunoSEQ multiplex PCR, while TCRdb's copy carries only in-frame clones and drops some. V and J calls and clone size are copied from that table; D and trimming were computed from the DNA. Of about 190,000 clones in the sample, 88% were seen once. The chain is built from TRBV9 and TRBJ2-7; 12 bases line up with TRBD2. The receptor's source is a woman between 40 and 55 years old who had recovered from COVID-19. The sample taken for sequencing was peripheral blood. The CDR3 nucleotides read TGTGCCAGCAGCCTAGGGACTAGCGGGGAGCAGTACTTC. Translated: CASSLGTSGEQYF.